These 7 T cell receptor beta chains were sequenced from one sample in a study of cytomegalovirus exposure and HLA in healthy donors. Method: immunoSEQ multiplex PCR; TCRdb's copy keeps in-frame clones and lacks some. Counted here are some 85,000 clones, about 96% occurring once; the ten biggest clones make up approximately 1.4%. Sequenced material: PBMCs. The source is a young woman in good health and CMV-seronegative.

The chain carries TRBV10-1 and TRBJ2-3, with a tentative D call TRBD2 (5 bases). There are 13 residues in the CDR3. Per the germline V gene, CDR1 is WNHNN and CDR2 is SYGVQD (reference sequence). Trimming removed 8 bases at V and 0 bases at J, with 9 bases between. The CDR3 sequence is CASQWTSTDTQYF. CDR3 bases: TGCGCCAGCCAGTGGACTAGCACAGATACGCAGTATTTT.

The chain is built from TRBV27 and TRBJ1-6; D possibly corresponds to TRBD1 (5 bases). CDR3 size: 13 residues. From germline, CDR1 is MNHEY and CDR2 SMNVEV (reference sequence). V was clipped by 5 bases and J by 8 bases, with 10 bases between them. The CDR3 region has the DNA TGTGCCAGCAGTGCTAGGGACTATTCACCCCTCCACTTT. Protein product: CASSARDYSPLHF.

The CDR3 region is CAWGGLAGVRGQFF. The CDR3 DNA reads as TGTGCCTGGGGGGGACTAGCGGGAGTACGTGGGCAGTTCTTC. V gene TRBV30 combines with J gene TRBJ2-1; 14 bases align to TRBD2. This CDR3 region has 14 residues. The V segment lost 5 bases and the J segment 12 bases; nucleotides outside the gene matches: 9. Germline V gene lookup returns CDR1 GTSNPN and CDR2 SVGIG (reference sequence).

This chain joins TRBV28 and TRBJ1-2; D remains unclear. V was pared by 7 bases and J by 3 bases, with 15 bases between. CDR3 size: 14 residues. From germline, CDR1 is MDHEN and CDR2 SYDVKM. CDR3 DNA sequence: TGTGCCAGCACCGATCGCGGTATTTACTATGGCTACACCTTC. Protein: CASTDRGIYYGYTF.

The V and J genes are TRBV5-1 and TRBJ2-2; D possibly corresponds to TRBD1 (6 bases). The V gene's germline CDR1 is SGHRS and CDR2 YFSETQ. CDR3 length: 14 residues. V lost 1 base, J lost 5 bases, and 9 bases lay in between. CDR3 bases: TGCGCCAGCAGCTTGTACAGGGATACCGGGGAGCTGTTTTTT. As protein: CASSLYRDTGELFF.

The chain combines TRBV5-1 with TRBJ2-5; tentatively, D is TRBD2 (6 bases). The CDR3 covers 16 residues. CDR1 is SGHRS and CDR2 is YFSETQ in the germline V gene. V was cut by 1 base and J by 1 base, with 14 bases left in between. The CDR3, as DNA: TGCGCCAGCAGCTTGAGCGGGCTAGGGTCCCAAGAGACCCAGTACTTC. This gives the protein CASSLSGLGSQETQYF.

J is TRBJ2-1 and V is TRBV28; TRBD2 aligns across 8 bases. Trimming took 5 bases from V and 3 from J; bases not matched to a gene: 12. This CDR3 spans 17 amino acids. Germline CDR1 is MDHEN and CDR2 is SYDVKM. CDR3 residues: CASSRTRSGSGYNEQFF. CDR3 bases: TGTGCCAGCAGTCGAACCAGAAGCGGGAGTGGCTACAATGAGCAGTTCTTC.